The clone carrying this T cell receptor (beta chain) was seen repeatedly, ten times or more. From RNA transcripts, TCR beta CDR3 regions were amplified. During a first-round RT-PCR of the TCR CDR3, the HTBI primer set was used. TCRdb analysed the multiplex PCR reads with MiXCR anew, one entry per CDR3 protein. In the table there are around 600,000 distinct CDR3 sequences, less than 20% of which are singletons. Graves' hyperthyroidism was deemed stable absent ophthalmopathy progression within 18 months. Hyperthyroidism was newly diagnosed in patients aged 18 to 65 (duration under 2 months). The data were obtained in a study of T cells in Graves' hyperthyroidism and ophthalmopathy. Study-level information: Peripheral blood samples were taken at initial diagnosis, prior to any treatment.

V gave up 5 bases and J gave up 0 bases, with 13 bases separating them. The CDR3 runs to 15 residues. CDR1 MNHEY and CDR2 SMNVEV come from the germline V gene (reference sequence). Sequencing input: blood. The gene calls are TRBV27 and TRBJ1-2; D remains unclear. This clonotype was obtained from a woman aged 25 to 39 with Graves' hyperthyroidism. The CDR3 coding sequence is TGTGCCAGCAGTCGCCAGCCTTACTCTAACTATGGCTACACCTTC. Its protein product is CASSRQPYSNYGYTF.